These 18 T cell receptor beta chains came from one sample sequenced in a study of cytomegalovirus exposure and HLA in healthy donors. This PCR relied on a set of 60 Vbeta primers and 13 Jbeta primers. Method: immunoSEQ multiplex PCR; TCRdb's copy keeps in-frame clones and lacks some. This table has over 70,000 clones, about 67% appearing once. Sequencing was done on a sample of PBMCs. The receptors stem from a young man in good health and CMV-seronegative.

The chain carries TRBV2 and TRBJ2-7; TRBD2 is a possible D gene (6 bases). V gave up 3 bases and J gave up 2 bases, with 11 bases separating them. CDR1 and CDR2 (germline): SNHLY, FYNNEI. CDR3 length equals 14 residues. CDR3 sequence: CASSESSGPYEQYF. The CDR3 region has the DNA TGTGCCAGCAGTGAGAGTAGCGGCCCCTACGAGCAGTACTTC.

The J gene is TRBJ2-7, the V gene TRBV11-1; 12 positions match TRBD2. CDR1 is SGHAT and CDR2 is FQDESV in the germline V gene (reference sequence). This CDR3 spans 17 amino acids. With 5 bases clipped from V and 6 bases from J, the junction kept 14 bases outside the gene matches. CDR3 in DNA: TGTGCCAGCAGCCCGGACGGACTAGCGGGGTTCAGAGCCGAGCAGTACTTC. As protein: CASSPDGLAGFRAEQYF. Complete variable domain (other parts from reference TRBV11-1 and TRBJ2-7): EAEVAQSPRYKITEKSQAVAFWCDPISGHATLYWYRQILGQGPELLVQFQDESVVDDSQLPKDRFSAERLKGVDSTLKIQPAELGDSAMYLCASSPDGLAGFRAEQYFGPGTRLTVT.

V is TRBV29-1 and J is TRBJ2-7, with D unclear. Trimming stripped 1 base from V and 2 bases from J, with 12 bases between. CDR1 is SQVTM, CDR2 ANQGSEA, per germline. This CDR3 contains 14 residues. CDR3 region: CSVEVRTYAYEQYF. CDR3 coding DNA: TGCAGCGTTGAAGTCCGCACTTATGCCTACGAGCAGTACTTC.

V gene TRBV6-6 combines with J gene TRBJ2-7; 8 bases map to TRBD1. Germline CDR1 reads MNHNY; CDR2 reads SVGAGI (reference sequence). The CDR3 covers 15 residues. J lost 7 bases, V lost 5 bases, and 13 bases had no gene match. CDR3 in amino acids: CASSNRGTGGGEQYF. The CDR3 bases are TGTGCCAGCAGTAACCGCGGGACAGGCGGTGGGGAGCAGTACTTC.

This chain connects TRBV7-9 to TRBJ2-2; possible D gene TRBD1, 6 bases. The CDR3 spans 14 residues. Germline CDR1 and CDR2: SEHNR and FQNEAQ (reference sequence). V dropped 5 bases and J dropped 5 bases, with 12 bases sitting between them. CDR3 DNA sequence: TGTGCCAGCAGCGGTTGGACAGTTACCGGGGAGCTGTTTTTT. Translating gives CASSGWTVTGELFF.

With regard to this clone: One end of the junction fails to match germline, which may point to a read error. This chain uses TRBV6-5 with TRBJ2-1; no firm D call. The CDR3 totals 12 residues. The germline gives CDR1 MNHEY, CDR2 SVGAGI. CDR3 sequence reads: CASSYSFSELFF. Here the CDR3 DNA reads TGTGCCAGCAGTTACTCCTTTTCGGAGCTGTTCTTC.

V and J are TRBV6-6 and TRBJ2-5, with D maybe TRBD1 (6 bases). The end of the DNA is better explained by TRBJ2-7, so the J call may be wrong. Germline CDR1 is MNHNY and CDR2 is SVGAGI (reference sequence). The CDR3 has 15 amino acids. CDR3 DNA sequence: TGTGCCAGCAGTACAAGGACAGCAGGGAACTACGAGCAGTACTTC. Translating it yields CASSTRTAGNYEQYF.

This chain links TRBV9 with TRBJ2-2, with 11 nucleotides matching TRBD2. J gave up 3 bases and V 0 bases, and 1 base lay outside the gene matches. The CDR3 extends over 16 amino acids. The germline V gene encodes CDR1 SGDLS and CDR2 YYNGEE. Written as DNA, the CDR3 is TGTGCCAGCAGCGTAGAGGGACTAGCGGACACCGGGGAGCTGTTTTTT. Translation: CASSVEGLADTGELFF.

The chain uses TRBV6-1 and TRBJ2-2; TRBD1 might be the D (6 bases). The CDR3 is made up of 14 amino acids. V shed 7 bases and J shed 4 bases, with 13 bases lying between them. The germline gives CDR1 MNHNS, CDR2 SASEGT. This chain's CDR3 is CASKGHPVTGELFF. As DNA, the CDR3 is TGTGCCAGCAAGGGACATCCCGTCACCGGGGAGCTGTTTTTT.

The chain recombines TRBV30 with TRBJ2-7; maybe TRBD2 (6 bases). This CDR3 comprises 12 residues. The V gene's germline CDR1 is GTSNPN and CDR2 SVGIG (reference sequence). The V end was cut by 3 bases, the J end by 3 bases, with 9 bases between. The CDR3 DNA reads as TGTGCCTGGAGGGGGGGTGGCTACGAGCAGTACTTC. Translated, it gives CAWRGGGYEQYF.

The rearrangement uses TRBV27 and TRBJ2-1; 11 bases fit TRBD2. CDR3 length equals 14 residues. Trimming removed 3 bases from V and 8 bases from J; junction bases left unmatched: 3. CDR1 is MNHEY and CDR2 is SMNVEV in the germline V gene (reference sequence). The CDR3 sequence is CASSFTSGSDEQFF. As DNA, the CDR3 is TGTGCCAGCAGTTTCACTAGCGGGAGCGATGAGCAGTTCTTC.

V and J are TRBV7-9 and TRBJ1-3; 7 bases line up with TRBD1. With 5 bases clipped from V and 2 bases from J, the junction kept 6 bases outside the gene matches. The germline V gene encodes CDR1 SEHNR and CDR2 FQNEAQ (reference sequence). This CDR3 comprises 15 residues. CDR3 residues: CASSGDRATGNTIYF. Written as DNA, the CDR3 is TGTGCCAGCAGCGGAGACAGGGCAACTGGAAACACCATATATTTT.

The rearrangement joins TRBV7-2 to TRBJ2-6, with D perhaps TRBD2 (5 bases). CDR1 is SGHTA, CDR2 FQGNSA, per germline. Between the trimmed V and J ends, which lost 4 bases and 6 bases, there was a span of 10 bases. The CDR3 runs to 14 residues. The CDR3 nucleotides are TGTGCCAGCAGCTCGGGGATAGAGGCCAACGTCCTGACTTTC. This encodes CASSSGIEANVLTF.

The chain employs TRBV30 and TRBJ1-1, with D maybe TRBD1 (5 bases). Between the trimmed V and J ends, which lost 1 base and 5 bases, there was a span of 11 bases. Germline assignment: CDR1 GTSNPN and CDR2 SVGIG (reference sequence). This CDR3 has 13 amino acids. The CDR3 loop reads CAWSAQGGTEAFF. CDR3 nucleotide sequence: TGTGCCTGGAGTGCTCAGGGTGGTACTGAAGCTTTCTTT.

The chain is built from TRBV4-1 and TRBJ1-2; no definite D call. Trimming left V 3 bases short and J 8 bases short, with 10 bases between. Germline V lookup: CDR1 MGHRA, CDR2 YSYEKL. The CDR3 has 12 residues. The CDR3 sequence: CASSQETEGYTF. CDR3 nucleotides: TGCGCCAGCAGCCAGGAAACAGAGGGCTACACCTTC.

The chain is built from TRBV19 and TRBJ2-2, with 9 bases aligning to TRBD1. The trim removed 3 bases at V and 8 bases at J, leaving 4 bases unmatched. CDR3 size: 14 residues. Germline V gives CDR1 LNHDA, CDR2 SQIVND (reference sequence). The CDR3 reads CASSMGTGFGELFF. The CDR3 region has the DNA TGTGCCAGTAGTATGGGGACAGGGTTTGGGGAGCTGTTTTTT.

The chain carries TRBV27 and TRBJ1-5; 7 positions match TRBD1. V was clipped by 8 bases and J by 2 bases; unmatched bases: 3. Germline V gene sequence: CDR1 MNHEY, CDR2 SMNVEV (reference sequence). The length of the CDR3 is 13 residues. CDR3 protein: CASPGQRNQPQHF. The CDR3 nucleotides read TGTGCCAGCCCGGGACAGCGCAATCAGCCCCAGCATTTT.

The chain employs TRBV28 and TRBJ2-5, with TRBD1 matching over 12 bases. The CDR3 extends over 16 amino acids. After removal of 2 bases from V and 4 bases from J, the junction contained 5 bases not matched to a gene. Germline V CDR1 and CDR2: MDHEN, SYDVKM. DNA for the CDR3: TGTGCCAGCAGTTTACTTGGGACAGGGGGCGGAGAGACCCAGTACTTC. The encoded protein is CASSLLGTGGGETQYF.